Presented here are 28 T cell receptor beta chains from one specimen sequenced in a study of cytomegalovirus exposure and HLA in healthy donors. The PCR had 60 Vbeta and 13 Jbeta primers. This table comes from immunoSEQ multiplex PCR, and its TCRdb copy is limited to in-frame clones, with some not included. The data show 150,000 to 200,000 clones, over 70% seen once. The source material was PBMCs. Receptors originate from a man aged 25 to 40 in good health and CMV-seronegative.

The chain combines TRBV18 with TRBJ2-2, with 10 nucleotides matching TRBD1. Germline CDR1 is KGHSH and CDR2 is LQKENI. J was trimmed by 4 bases and V by 6 bases; bases with no gene match: 5. The CDR3 runs 15 residues. In nucleotides, the CDR3 is TGTGCCAGCTCCCCCGGGACAGGGGCCACCGGGGAGCTGTTTTTT. Amino acid sequence: CASSPGTGATGELFF.

The V call is TRBV5-1, the J call TRBJ2-7; weak D call: TRBD1 (6 bases). V shed 5 bases and J shed 3 bases, with 9 bases lying between them. The germline gives CDR1 SGHRS, CDR2 YFSETQ. CDR3 length: 12 residues. The CDR3 nucleotides read TGCGCCAGCAGGGGGGCAGGCTACGAGCAGTACTTC. The encoded protein is CASRGAGYEQYF.

The chain is built from TRBV19 and TRBJ2-1, with 7 positions matching TRBD1. CDR1 is LNHDA and CDR2 is SQIVND in the germline V gene (reference sequence). After removal of 5 bases from V and 6 bases from J, the junction contained 16 bases not matched to a gene. CDR3 length: 17 amino acids. CDR3: CASSSPSSGTASNEQFF. DNA for the CDR3: TGTGCCAGTAGTTCCCCTTCCTCCGGGACAGCTTCCAATGAGCAGTTCTTC.

The V and J genes are TRBV6-6 and TRBJ1-1; TRBD1 matches 11 bases. Germline V gene data show CDR1 as MNHNY and CDR2 as SVGAGI (reference sequence). V lost 7 bases, J lost 5 bases, and 12 bases stayed unmatched. CDR3 length: 16 amino acids. The CDR3 coding sequence is TGTGCCAGCACCCTCGGGACAGGGGGTAGTAGGACTGAAGCTTTCTTT. Its translation: CASTLGTGGSRTEAFF.

CDR3 coding DNA: TGTGCCAGCAGCTTGTTGCTGTTAGAGGGCAGAGGAGCTTTCTTT. This translates into CASSLLLLEGRGAFF. V gene TRBV5-6 combines with J gene TRBJ1-1; D is unresolved. The CDR3 totals 15 residues. V was clipped by 1 base and J by 10 bases, with 20 bases between them. Per the germline V gene, CDR1 is SGHDT and CDR2 is YYEEEE.

The rearrangement links TRBV15 to TRBJ2-1, with TRBD1 matching 7 bases. The germline CDR1 and CDR2 sequences are LNHNV and YYDKDF (reference sequence). The CDR3 totals 19 residues. Germline trimming cut 3 bases from V and 0 bases from J; bases unmatched to any gene: 14. The CDR3 bases are TGTGCCACCAGCAGTGAACAGGGGATTGCACCTAGCTCCTACAATGAGCAGTTCTTC. This codes for CATSSEQGIAPSSYNEQFF.

This chain connects TRBV19 to TRBJ1-1; D uncertain. Germline-derived CDR1 and CDR2 are LNHDA and SQIVND (reference sequence). Trimming cost V 5 bases and J 6 bases, with 16 bases left between them. The length of the CDR3 is 14 residues. CDR3 DNA: TGTGCCAGTAGTCCAAGATGGGAGGTCCCTGAAGCTTTCTTT. It specifies CASSPRWEVPEAFF. Drawing the rest from reference TRBV19 and TRBJ1-1, the complete variable domain is DGGITQSPKYLFRKEGQNVTLSCEQNLNHDAMYWYRQDPGQGLRLIYYSQIVNDFQKGDIAEGYSVSREKKESFPLTVTSAQKNPTAFYLCASSPRWEVPEAFFGQGTRLTVV.

V and J are TRBV29-1 and TRBJ1-1, with 7 bases that match TRBD1. There are 15 residues in the CDR3. V trimming: 4 bases; J trimming: 5 bases; junction bases outside the gene matches: 13. Germline CDR1 reads SQVTM; CDR2 reads ANQGSEA. DNA for the CDR3: TGCAGCGTTGTTTGGCGGTCGACGGACAGGACTGAAGCTTTCTTT. Protein product: CSVVWRSTDRTEAFF.

The V gene is TRBV14, the J gene TRBJ2-3; D perhaps matches TRBD2 (6 bases). The length of the CDR3 is 16 residues. Germline CDR1 SGHDN, CDR2 FVKESK. With 3 bases removed from V and 0 bases from J, the gap between germline ends came to 13 bases. CDR3 DNA sequence: TGTGCCAGCAGCCATTACTTGCGGGGAAGCACAGATACGCAGTATTTT. It translates to CASSHYLRGSTDTQYF.

V usage is TRBV29-1 and J usage is TRBJ2-1, with TRBD2 matching 8 bases. Germline V lookup: CDR1 SQVTM, CDR2 ANQGSEA. The trim removed 0 bases at V and 5 bases at J, leaving 6 bases unmatched. The CDR3 runs 15 residues. CDR3 in amino acids: CSVEEGPGLDNEQFF. CDR3 DNA sequence: TGCAGCGTTGAAGAGGGGCCGGGACTAGACAATGAGCAGTTCTTC.

The chain recombines TRBV19 with TRBJ2-5; 7 bases are shared with TRBD2. CDR1 LNHDA and CDR2 SQIVND come from the germline V gene (reference sequence). V lost 8 bases and J lost 2; bases outside the gene matches: 5. The CDR3 consists of 13 residues. CDR3 bases: TGTGCCAGTTTCGGGGGGTTTCAAGAGACCCAGTACTTC. Translated: CASFGGFQETQYF.

The V and J genes are TRBV10-1 and TRBJ1-1; 8 positions match TRBD1. Germline assignment: CDR1 WNHNN and CDR2 SYGVQD (reference sequence). J was trimmed by 3 bases and V by 9 bases; bases with no gene match: 6. The CDR3 sequence is 13 residues long. Here the CDR3 DNA reads TGCGCCAGTAAGAACAGGGGGGACACTGAAGCTTTCTTT. It specifies CASKNRGDTEAFF.

V usage is TRBV7-8 and J usage is TRBJ1-6; no reliable D call. Trimming took 11 bases from V and 10 from J, leaving 18 bases between them. This CDR3 is built from 13 residues. Germline CDR1 SGHVS, CDR2 FQNEAQ. CDR3 in amino acids: CAAGWGERSPLHF. DNA of the CDR3: TGTGCCGCTGGATGGGGAGAGCGATCACCCCTCCACTTT.

This clone was picked up a small number of times. V usage is TRBV4-3 and J usage is TRBJ2-2; no firm D call. The CDR3 has 13 residues. V shed 2 bases and J shed 4 bases, with 5 bases lying between them. Germline-derived CDR1 and CDR2 are LGHNA and YSLEER. The CDR3 DNA is TGCGCCAGCAGCCAACTGGCCACCGGGGAGCTGTTTTTT. It encodes CASSQLATGELFF.

The V and J genes are TRBV13 and TRBJ2-2, with D maybe TRBD1 (5 bases). CDR3 length equals 15 residues. V was clipped by 1 base and J by 5 bases, with 11 bases between them. Germline CDR1 is PRHDT and CDR2 is FYEKMQ (reference sequence). CDR3 sequence (DNA): TGTGCCAGCAGCTTAGCCAGGGTCGAAACCGGGGAGCTGTTTTTT. Encoded protein: CASSLARVETGELFF.

This sequence joins TRBV5-1 and TRBJ1-1; 8 bases match TRBD1. Looked up from germline, CDR1 is SGHRS and CDR2 is YFSETQ. V gave up 6 bases and J gave up 6 bases; unmatched junction bases: 10. The CDR3 covers 14 residues. CDR3 nucleotides: TGCGCCAGCACCGATCGACAGGGGCGAGCTGAAGCTTTCTTT. This codes for CASTDRQGRAEAFF.

The chain combines TRBV2 with TRBJ1-5; tentatively, D is TRBD1 (6 bases). The germline V gene has CDR1 SNHLY and CDR2 FYNNEI. With 3 bases removed from V and 2 bases from J, the gap between germline ends came to 11 bases. The CDR3 totals 15 residues. The CDR3: CASSDRGYGNQPQHF. CDR3 nucleotide sequence: TGTGCCAGCAGTGACAGGGGTTATGGCAATCAGCCCCAGCATTTT.

This clone was seen only a few times. This sequence joins TRBV5-6 and TRBJ1-2, with no clear D. The CDR3 consists of 14 residues. Trimming removed 0 bases from V and 1 base from J, with 7 bases in between. CDR1 and CDR2 from the germline V gene are SGHDT and YYEEEE. The CDR3 bases are TGTGCCAGCAGCTTGGGGGCCCTTAACTATGGCTACACCTTC. It is translated as CASSLGALNYGYTF.

The chain combines TRBV18 with TRBJ2-2; D possibly corresponds to TRBD1 (6 bases). The V and J ends lost 3 bases and 0 bases respectively, with 14 bases between them. Germline V gives CDR1 KGHSH, CDR2 LQKENI. The CDR3 extends over 17 amino acids. In nucleotides, the CDR3 is TGTGCCAGCTCACCGGTAGCAAGGGGGACGAACACCGGGGAGCTGTTTTTT. It is translated as CASSPVARGTNTGELFF.

The chain combines TRBV19 with TRBJ1-1; 7 bases agree with TRBD1. This CDR3 spans 14 amino acids. Germline CDR1 reads LNHDA; CDR2 reads SQIVND (reference sequence). J was trimmed by 2 bases and V by 7 bases; bases with no gene match: 7. For the CDR3, the DNA is TGTGCCAGTAACTTCGGGACAGTCAACACTGAAGCTTTCTTT. Translating gives CASNFGTVNTEAFF.

The chain has TRBV29-1 and TRBJ2-3, with D possibly being TRBD1 (6 bases). V was pared by 8 bases and J by 7 bases, with 13 bases between. This CDR3 spans 11 amino acids. Germline V CDR1 and CDR2: SQVTM, ANQGSEA. Written as DNA, the CDR3 is TGCAGCAGTCCAGGGGCAAATACGCAGTATTTT. Its protein product is CSSPGANTQYF.

This chain uses TRBV28 with TRBJ2-7; 8 bases are a match to TRBD1. J was trimmed by 3 bases and V by 8 bases; bases with no gene match: 12. The CDR3 runs 15 residues. The V gene's germline CDR1 is MDHEN and CDR2 SYDVKM. This CDR3 reads CASWAGGAPIYEQYF. The CDR3 nucleotides read TGTGCCAGCTGGGCAGGGGGCGCTCCCATCTACGAGCAGTACTTC.

V and J are TRBV6-5 and TRBJ1-1; D unclear. Germline lookup yields CDR1 MNHEY and CDR2 SVGAGI. CDR3 length equals 13 residues. V was clipped by 5 bases and J by 2 bases, with 9 bases between them. The CDR3 loop is CASSVELNTEAFF. As DNA, the CDR3 is TGTGCCAGCAGTGTAGAGCTCAACACTGAAGCTTTCTTT.

The chain uses TRBV30 and TRBJ1-1; possibly TRBD1 for D (6 bases). V gave up 2 bases and J gave up 5 bases, with 18 bases separating them. This CDR3 is built from 15 residues. The germline CDR1 and CDR2 sequences are GTSNPN and SVGIG (reference sequence). The CDR3 protein is CAWSNHREGTTEAFF. The DNA of the CDR3 is TGTGCCTGGAGTAACCACAGGGAGGGGACGACTGAAGCTTTCTTT.

About this clone itself: The CDR3 does not close with the conserved phenylalanine or tryptophan, likely indicating a read error. It is unclear where the CDR3 begins or ends on the DNA, so no DNA is shown, and the CDR3 is as TCRdb lists it. The rearrangement links TRBV14 to TRBJ1-2; no DNA check was done on the table's D call, TRBD1. The V gene's germline CDR1 is SGHDN and CDR2 FVKESK. Counting both end residues, the CDR3 totals 14 amino acids. The CDR3 sequence: CASSHRDRGRKFGV.

This rearrangement joins TRBV11-2 to TRBJ1-1; a possible D gene is TRBD1 (5 bases). CDR1 is SGHAT and CDR2 is FQNNGV in the germline V gene. V lost 5 bases and J lost 2, with 9 bases in between. The CDR3 has 13 residues. CDR3 DNA: TGTGCCAGCAGCCCAAGGGGCAACACTGAAGCTTTCTTT. Its protein product is CASSPRGNTEAFF. Drawing the rest from reference TRBV11-2 and TRBJ1-1, the complete variable domain is EAGVAQSPRYKIIEKRQSVAFWCNPISGHATLYWYQQILGQGPKLLIQFQNNGVVDDSQLPKDRFSAERLKGVDSTLKIQPAKLEDSAVYLCASSPRGNTEAFFGQGTRLTVV.

J is TRBJ1-5 and V is TRBV11-2; D is uncertain. This CDR3 region has 12 residues. Germline V gene lookup returns CDR1 SGHAT and CDR2 FQNNGV. V was shortened by 1 base and J by 6 bases, with 4 bases between the two germline ends. The CDR3 sequence is CASSLGGQPQHF. The CDR3 coding sequence is TGTGCCAGCAGCTTAGGAGGTCAGCCCCAGCATTTT.

The V call is TRBV7-3, the J call TRBJ1-3, with no clear D. CDR1 is SGHTA and CDR2 is FQGTGA in the germline V gene. The CDR3 loop spans 14 amino acids. V was trimmed by 5 bases and J by 8 bases, leaving 16 bases between them. DNA of the CDR3: TGTGCCAGCAGCCTTTCCCCAGGTCGAGACACCATATATTTT. Its translation is CASSLSPGRDTIYF. The entire variable domain, with the rest obtained from reference TRBV7-3 and TRBJ1-3, is as follows: GAGVSQTPSNKVTEKGKYVELRCDPISGHTALYWYRQSLGQGPEFLIYFQGTGAADDSGLPNDRFFAVRPEGSVSTLKIQRTERGDSAVYLCASSLSPGRDTIYFGEGSWLTVV.